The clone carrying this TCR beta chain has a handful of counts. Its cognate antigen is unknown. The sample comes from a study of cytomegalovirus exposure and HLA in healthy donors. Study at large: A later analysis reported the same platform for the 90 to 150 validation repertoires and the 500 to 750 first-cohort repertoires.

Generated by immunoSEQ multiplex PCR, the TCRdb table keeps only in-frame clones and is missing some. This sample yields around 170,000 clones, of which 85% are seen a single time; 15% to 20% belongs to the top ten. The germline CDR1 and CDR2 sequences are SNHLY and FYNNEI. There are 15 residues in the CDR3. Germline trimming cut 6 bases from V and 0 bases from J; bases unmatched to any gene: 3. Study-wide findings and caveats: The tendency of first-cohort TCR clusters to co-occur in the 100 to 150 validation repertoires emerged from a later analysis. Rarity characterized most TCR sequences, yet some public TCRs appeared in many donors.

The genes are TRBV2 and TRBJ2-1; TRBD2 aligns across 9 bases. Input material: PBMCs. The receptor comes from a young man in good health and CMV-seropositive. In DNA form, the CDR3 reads TGTGCCAGCAGCCTAGCGGGGAGCTCCTACAATGAGCAGTTCTTC. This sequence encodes CASSLAGSSYNEQFF.